One and the same sample provided the 24 T cell receptor beta chains below, sequenced in a study of blood T cells in healthy people across ages. For the second PCR, which ran for about 7 to 11 cycles, a sample-barcoded 5' primer and a J-beta primer mix were used. MiXCR, applied by TCRdb to the 5' RACE reads, yields one record per CDR3 protein. This table has 700,000 to 900,000 distinct CDR3 sequences, around half appearing once. The sample consisted of blood. The receptors originated from a man older than 75 in good health.

The rearrangement links TRBV6-2 or TRBV6-3 to TRBJ2-7; 7 bases match TRBD1. This CDR3 spans 14 amino acids. Trimming took 7 bases from V and 2 from J; bases not matched to a gene: 8. Germline V gene sequence: CDR1 MNHEY, CDR2 SVGEGT. CDR3 residues: CASTDLGQTYEQYF. In nucleotides, the CDR3 is TGTGCCAGCACCGACCTGGGACAGACCTACGAGCAGTACTTC.

The V gene is TRBV20-1, the J gene TRBJ2-5; TRBD1 matches 9 bases. TRBJ2-7 explains the end of the DNA better; the J call may be wrong. The germline CDR1 and CDR2 sequences are DFQATT and SNEGSKA (reference sequence). The CDR3 consists of 16 residues. The DNA for the CDR3 is TGCAGTGCTAGACCTTCCCGAGGACAGGGGATATACGAGCAGTACTTC. Translating it yields CSARPSRGQGIYEQYF.

The table lists this clonotype with a few counts. The rearrangement joins TRBV20-1 to TRBJ2-3, with a possible D match to TRBD2 (6 bases). The CDR3 runs 14 residues. Germline V lookup: CDR1 DFQATT, CDR2 SNEGSKA (reference sequence). V lost 6 bases and J lost 0, with 13 bases in between. The DNA for the CDR3 is TGCAGTGCGTTCCCAGGGAGGAGCACAGATACGCAGTATTTT. Protein sequence: CSAFPGRSTDTQYF.

J is TRBJ2-7 and V is TRBV7-2; D tentatively fits TRBD1 or TRBD2 (6 bases each). CDR1 is SGHTA, CDR2 FQGNSA, per germline. The CDR3 is 15 amino acids. The V end lost 5 bases, the J end lost 6 bases, and 20 bases lay between the germline ends. The CDR3 loop is CASSATTRGGGEQYF. The DNA for the CDR3 is TGTGCCAGCAGCGCAACGACTAGAGGGGGAGGCGAGCAGTACTTC.

This clonotype was seen more than once but under ten times. The chain joins TRBV4-1 to TRBJ2-5; TRBD2 might be the D (5 bases). The V gene lost 1 base and the J gene lost 1 base, with 13 bases spanning the gap. Germline-derived CDR1 and CDR2 are MGHRA and YSYEKL. The CDR3 contains 16 residues. CDR3 residues: CASSQGPQGSQETQYF. CDR3 bases: TGCGCCAGCAGCCAAGGCCCTCAAGGGAGCCAAGAGACCCAGTACTTC.

The V call is TRBV20-1, the J call TRBJ2-7; D is unresolved. CDR3 length: 13 residues. With 6 bases removed from V and 3 bases from J, the gap between germline ends came to 15 bases. Germline values: CDR1 DFQATT, CDR2 SNEGSKA (reference sequence). CDR3 sequence: CSARALHVYEQYF. For the CDR3, the DNA is TGCAGTGCCCGAGCCCTCCACGTCTACGAGCAGTACTTC.

This clonotype was counted between two and nine times. This chain uses TRBV6-1 with TRBJ1-1, with D tentatively TRBD1 (5 bases). The CDR3 totals 13 residues. Trimming removed 6 bases at V and 0 bases at J, with 8 bases between. Germline CDR1 and CDR2: MNHNS and SASEGT. CDR3 in DNA: TGTGCCAGCAGAAGGGGCATGAACACTGAAGCTTTCTTT. It yields the protein CASRRGMNTEAFF.

The count of this clonotype is one. The chain couples TRBV12-3 or TRBV12-4 to TRBJ2-4, with D perhaps TRBD1 (6 bases). With the DNA end fitting TRBJ2-7 better, the J assignment may be wrong. The length of the CDR3 is 14 residues. The CDR3 coding sequence is TGTGCCAGCAATGGGGGCAGTCCCTCCTACGAGCAGTACTTC. This encodes CASNGGSPSYEQYF.

Worth noting for this clonotype: A read error may account for a junction end that differs from germline. V and J are TRBV10-3 and TRBJ2-7, with TRBD1 matching 7 bases. The CDR3 loop spans 13 amino acids. Germline loops: CDR1 ENHRY, CDR2 SYGVKD. The CDR3 region has the DNA TGTGCCGTCAGCGCGGACAGGTCGTACGAGCAGTACTTC. It yields the protein CAVSADRSYEQYF.

There are many counts of this clonotype. This chain links TRBV29-1 with TRBJ2-5; 9 bases align to TRBD1. With 6 bases clipped from V and 2 bases from J, the junction kept 1 base outside the gene matches. Germline V gene sequence: CDR1 SQVTM, CDR2 ANQGSEA. The length of the CDR3 is 12 residues. CDR3 region: CSVGTGQETQYF. CDR3 nucleotide sequence: TGCAGCGTGGGGACAGGGCAAGAGACCCAGTACTTC.

V is TRBV28 and J is TRBJ2-4; TRBD2 matches 11 bases. Germline V gives CDR1 MDHEN, CDR2 SYDVKM. V lost 2 bases to trimming and J lost 13 bases; unmatched junction nucleotides: 1. This CDR3 spans 12 amino acids. The CDR3 here is CASSLIAGGQYF. The CDR3 DNA sequence: TGTGCCAGCAGTTTAATAGCGGGAGGGCAGTACTTC.

The rearrangement links TRBV5-6 to TRBJ1-2; 7 bases are a match to TRBD1. V shed 4 bases, J shed 7 bases, and the junction held 10 bases outside the gene matches. The CDR3 length is 14 residues. Germline lookup yields CDR1 SGHDT and CDR2 YYEEEE. The CDR3 loop reads CASSALGTDPGYTF. DNA for the CDR3: TGTGCCAGCAGCGCACTCGGGACAGACCCTGGCTACACCTTC. Full variable domain (remainder filled in from reference TRBV5-6 and TRBJ1-2): DAGVTQSPTHLIKTRGQQVTLRCSPKSGHDTVSWYQQALGQGPQFIFQYYEEEERQRGNFPDRFSGHQFPNYSSELNVNALLLGDSALYLCASSALGTDPGYTFGSGTRLTVV.

The chain combines TRBV27 with TRBJ2-1; tentatively, D is TRBD1 (6 bases). From germline, CDR1 is MNHEY and CDR2 SMNVEV (reference sequence). This CDR3 has 15 residues. Trimming cost V 3 bases and J 5 bases, with 14 bases left between them. CDR3 residues: CASSLSPRGNNEQFF. For the CDR3, the DNA is TGTGCCAGCAGTTTGAGTCCCAGGGGAAACAATGAGCAGTTCTTC.

The chain has TRBV9 and TRBJ2-3; TRBD2 agrees at 9 bases. Germline CDR1 is SGDLS and CDR2 is YYNGEE. J lost 14 bases, V lost 3 bases, and 16 bases had no gene match. The CDR3 runs 15 residues. In nucleotides, the CDR3 is TGTGCCAGCAGCGGTGGAGCGGGAGGTCCCAGATACGCGTATTTT. It codes for CASSGGAGGPRYAYF.

A few counts support this clonotype. This CDR3 reads CATSDIQGRSHNEQFF. The CDR3 region has the DNA TGTGCCACCAGTGATATACAGGGGCGATCCCACAATGAGCAGTTCTTC. V usage is TRBV24-1 and J usage is TRBJ2-1; 7 bases agree with TRBD1. CDR3 size: 16 residues. CDR1 and CDR2 (germline): KGHDR, SFDVKD. Trimming took 3 bases from V and 5 from J; bases not matched to a gene: 9.

This chain links TRBV9 with TRBJ2-1; D gene unclear. Per germline, CDR1 SGDLS and CDR2 YYNGEE. The CDR3 runs to 15 residues. Trimming took off 3 bases at V and 0 bases at J, with 10 bases between the two ends. CDR3 residues: CASSESTSSYNEQFF. The CDR3 DNA follows: TGTGCCAGCAGCGAGTCTACGAGCTCCTACAATGAGCAGTTCTTC.

This clonotype was observed a few times. J is TRBJ2-1 and V is TRBV27; D is possibly TRBD1 or TRBD2 (6 bases each). V was pared by 3 bases and J by 15 bases, with 15 bases between. Germline V gene data show CDR1 as MNHEY and CDR2 as SMNVEV (reference sequence). The CDR3 sequence is 12 residues long. The DNA of the CDR3 is TGTGCCAGCAGTTTTTCAGGGGCGGGACGGTTCTTC. Translated: CASSFSGAGRFF.

V gene TRBV29-1 combines with J gene TRBJ1-2; D gene ambiguous. V was cut by 5 bases and J by 5 bases, with 3 bases left in between. Germline values: CDR1 SQVTM, CDR2 ANQGSEA. The CDR3 extends over 9 amino acids. The CDR3 reads CSVSYGYTF. CDR3 DNA sequence: TGCAGCGTTTCTTATGGCTACACCTTC.

A word on this clonotype: Germline and junction disagree at one end, which may indicate a read error. V is TRBV6-6 and J is TRBJ1-4, with 10 nucleotides matching TRBD1. Germline CDR1 reads MNHNY; CDR2 reads SVGAGI (reference sequence). The CDR3 loop spans 15 amino acids. The CDR3 coding sequence is TGTACCAGCATAGACCGGGACAGGGGAAGTGAAAAACTGTTTTTT. Amino acid sequence: CTSIDRDRGSEKLFF.

This chain joins TRBV2 and TRBJ2-1; TRBD2 matches at 9 bases. Germline trimming cut 5 bases from V and 12 bases from J; bases unmatched to any gene: 17. The CDR3 is made up of 16 amino acids. Per the germline V gene, CDR1 is SNHLY and CDR2 is FYNNEI. The CDR3: CASSPEVAGGPTGQFF. The CDR3 DNA follows: TGTGCCAGCAGTCCAGAGGTTGCGGGAGGGCCCACTGGGCAGTTCTTC.

The V and J genes are TRBV12-3 or TRBV12-4 and TRBJ1-1; TRBD1 is a possible D gene (6 bases). V dropped 4 bases and J dropped 5 bases, with 14 bases sitting between them. This CDR3 has 14 residues. Here the CDR3 DNA reads TGTGCCAGCAGTTCCTGGACAGAAGGAACTGAAGCTTTCTTT. Its protein product is CASSSWTEGTEAFF.

The rearrangement joins TRBV6-1 to TRBJ2-4; 10 bases map to TRBD1. Germline trimming cut 1 base from V and 0 bases from J; bases unmatched to any gene: 9. Germline CDR1 is MNHNS and CDR2 is SASEGT. The CDR3 runs 19 residues. The CDR3 DNA reads as TGTGCCAGCAGTGAAGTGGGACAGGGGCCTGCATTAGCCAAAAACATTCAGTACTTC. As protein: CASSEVGQGPALAKNIQYF.

This clonotype was counted between two and nine times. V and J are TRBV5-1 and TRBJ1-2; TRBD1 aligns across 9 bases. CDR3 length: 14 residues. With 4 bases clipped from V and 2 bases from J, the junction kept 3 bases outside the gene matches. Germline CDR1 is SGHRS and CDR2 is YFSETQ. The CDR3 nucleotides read TGCGCCAGCAGCACTGGGACAGGGAACTATGGCTACACCTTC. Amino acid sequence: CASSTGTGNYGYTF.

The CDR3 DNA sequence: TGTGCCAGCAGCGCGTTCGGGGCTCCGTCCTACAATGAGCAGTTCTTC. Amino acid sequence: CASSAFGAPSYNEQFF. This rearrangement joins TRBV9 to TRBJ2-1, with D perhaps matching TRBD1 or TRBD2 (5 bases each). In germline, CDR1 is SGDLS, CDR2 YYNGEE. This CDR3 has 16 residues. With 3 bases removed from V and 1 base from J, the gap between germline ends came to 14 bases.